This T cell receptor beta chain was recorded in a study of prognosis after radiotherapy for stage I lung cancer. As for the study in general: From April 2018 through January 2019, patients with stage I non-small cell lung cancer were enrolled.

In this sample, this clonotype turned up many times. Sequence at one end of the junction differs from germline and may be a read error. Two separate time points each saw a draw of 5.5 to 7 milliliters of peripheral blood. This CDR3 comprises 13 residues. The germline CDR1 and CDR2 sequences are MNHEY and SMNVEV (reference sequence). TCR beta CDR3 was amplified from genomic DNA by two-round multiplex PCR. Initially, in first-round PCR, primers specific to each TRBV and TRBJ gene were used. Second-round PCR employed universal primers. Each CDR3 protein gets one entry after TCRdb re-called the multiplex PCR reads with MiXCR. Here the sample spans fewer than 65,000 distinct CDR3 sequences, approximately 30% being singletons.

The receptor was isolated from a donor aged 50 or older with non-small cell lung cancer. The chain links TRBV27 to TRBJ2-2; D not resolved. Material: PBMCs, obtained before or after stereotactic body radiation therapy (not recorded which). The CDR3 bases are TGTGCCAGCAGTTTAAAGAACACCAGGGAGCTGTTTTTT. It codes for CASSLKNTRELFF.